These T cell receptor beta chains were read from a single sample in a study of shared clonotypes between healthy human individuals. Using immunoSEQ multiplex PCR, the repertoire was profiled, and TCRdb retains in-frame clones only, with some absent. Among around 1,100,000 clones, 70% to 85% were seen once, and the ten largest hold over 0.8%. Sequenced input: memory CD4+ T cells from PBMCs. Receptors were obtained from a man aged 18 to 29 in good health. Some clones in this sample may be carry-over from other donors' samples. Each CDR3 is given with its conserved first and last residue. Each record gives: V gene, D gene, clone size, J gene, CDR3 protein, CDR3 DNA. The D gene is left open where the match is weak. For some rows the clone size is stated as once, few or many, or as a class when expanded; others skip it.

V: TRBV28; D: TRBD2; size: .; J: TRBJ2-1; CDR3: CASSFRSGSSYEQFF; DNA: TGTGCCAGCAGTTTTAGAAGCGGGAGTTCCTATGAGCAGTTCTTC
V: TRBV18; D: .; size: .; J: TRBJ2-5; CDR3: CASSPAGETQYF; DNA: TGTGCCAGCTCACCCGCAGGGGAGACCCAGTACTTC
V: TRBV11-3; D: TRBD2; size: once; J: TRBJ2-1; CDR3: CASSREGTYNEQFF; DNA: TGTGCCAGCAGCCGGGAGGGGACATACAATGAGCAGTTCTTC
V: TRBV19; D: .; size: .; J: TRBJ2-2; CDR3: CASKTLTVGHRNTGELFF; DNA: TGTGCCAGCAAGACCCTTACCGTGGGACACAGGAACACCGGGGAGCTGTTTTTT
V: TRBV6-6; D: .; size: .; J: TRBJ1-2; CDR3: CASSYNGQTFGYTF; DNA: TGTGCCAGCAGTTATAATGGGCAGACCTTTGGCTACACCTTC
V: TRBV5-6; D: .; size: .; J: TRBJ2-5; CDR3: CASSPTDPEETQYF; DNA: TGTGCCAGCAGCCCGACTGACCCTGAAGAGACCCAGTACTTC
V: TRBV4-1; D: .; size: once; J: TRBJ2-1; CDR3: CASSPTGPANEQFF; DNA: TGCGCCAGCAGCCCAACCGGACCAGCCAATGAGCAGTTCTTC
V: TRBV9; D: .; size: .; J: TRBJ1-1; CDR3: CASTRGGQRNAEAFF; DNA: TGTGCCAGCACTCGAGGGGGGCAGAGGAACGCTGAAGCTTTCTTT
V: TRBV5-1; D: .; size: .; J: TRBJ2-1; CDR3: CASSLDLGRVEQFF; DNA: TGCGCCAGCAGCTTGGACCTTGGTCGTGTTGAGCAGTTCTTC
V: TRBV5-1; D: TRBD1; size: .; J: TRBJ2-1; CDR3: CASSGQGANNEQFF; DNA: TGCGCCAGCTCGGGACAGGGGGCAAACAATGAGCAGTTCTTC
V: TRBV5-1; D: TRBD1; size: .; J: TRBJ2-7; CDR3: CASSLVPDRVYEQYF; DNA: TGCGCCAGCAGCTTGGTGCCGGACAGGGTCTACGAGCAGTACTTC
V: TRBV30; D: .; size: .; J: TRBJ1-3; CDR3: CAWSTAFSSGNTIYF; DNA: TGTGCCTGGAGTACAGCCTTTTCCTCTGGAAACACCATATATTTT
V: TRBV10-3; D: .; size: .; J: TRBJ2-5; CDR3: CAISGGGPPHMTQYF; DNA: TGTGCCATCAGTGGAGGGGGACCCCCCCACATGACCCAGTACTTC
V: TRBV5-4; D: .; size: .; J: TRBJ1-2; CDR3: CASSRDRYGYTF; DNA: TGTGCCAGCAGCCGAGACCGTTATGGCTACACCTTC
V: TRBV15; D: .; size: .; J: TRBJ1-5; CDR3: CATSSVRGDQPQHF; DNA: TGTGCCACCAGCTCCGTGCGAGGTGATCAGCCCCAGCATTTT
V: TRBV5-4; D: .; size: .; J: TRBJ1-2; CDR3: CASSLGGARDYGYTF; DNA: TGTGCCAGCAGCTTGGGCGGGGCCCGTGACTATGGCTACACCTTC
V: TRBV4-1; D: .; size: .; J: TRBJ2-5; CDR3: CASSQVVVETQYF; DNA: TGCGCCAGCAGCCAAGTCGTCGTGGAGACCCAGTACTTC
V: TRBV6-1; D: .; size: few; J: TRBJ1-1; CDR3: CASSSHRDGNTEAFF; DNA: TGTGCCAGCAGTTCCCACCGGGACGGGAACACTGAAGCTTTCTTT
V: TRBV5-1; D: TRBD1; size: .; J: TRBJ1-2; CDR3: CASNFNGDSGYTF; DNA: TGCGCCAGCAATTTCAACGGGGACAGTGGCTACACCTTC
V: TRBV29-1; D: TRBD1; size: .; J: TRBJ2-5; CDR3: CSVKDRALETQYF; DNA: TGCAGCGTCAAGGACAGGGCTCTAGAGACCCAGTACTTC
V: TRBV18; D: .; size: .; J: TRBJ2-6; CDR3: CASSSNTAGANVLTF; DNA: TGTGCCAGCTCCAGTAACACGGCTGGGGCCAACGTCCTGACTTTC
V: TRBV4-1; D: .; size: .; J: TRBJ1-5; CDR3: CASSQDIRPDSNQPQHF; DNA: TGCGCCAGCAGCCAAGATATACGTCCGGATAGCAATCAGCCCCAGCATTTT
V: TRBV11-3; D: TRBD1; size: .; J: TRBJ2-7; CDR3: CASSLTGKSYEQYF; DNA: TGTGCCAGCAGCTTGACAGGGAAATCCTACGAGCAGTACTTC
V: TRBV5-6; D: TRBD1; size: .; J: TRBJ2-7; CDR3: CASSSRTGYSYEQYF; DNA: TGTGCCAGCAGCTCGAGGACAGGCTACTCCTACGAGCAGTACTTC
V: TRBV6-1; D: .; size: few; J: TRBJ1-5; CDR3: CASSERVWDGQPQHF; DNA: TGTGCCAGCAGTGAAAGGGTCTGGGACGGTCAGCCCCAGCATTTT
V: TRBV19; D: TRBD1; size: few; J: TRBJ1-5; CDR3: CASTLTGGNQPQHF; DNA: TGTGCCAGTACCCTGACAGGGGGTAATCAGCCCCAGCATTTT
V: TRBV9; D: TRBD1; size: few; J: TRBJ2-5; CDR3: CASSVGDRGWETQYF; DNA: TGTGCCAGCAGCGTAGGTGACAGGGGGTGGGAGACCCAGTACTTC
V: TRBV13; D: TRBD1; size: .; J: TRBJ1-1; CDR3: CASSSQTGGRFGEAFF; DNA: TGTGCCAGCAGCTCACAGACAGGGGGACGTTTTGGTGAAGCTTTCTTT
V: TRBV5-1; D: .; size: .; J: TRBJ2-3; CDR3: CASSWEGADTQYF; DNA: TGCGCCAGCAGCTGGGAGGGGGCAGATACGCAGTATTTT
V: TRBV7-8; D: .; size: .; J: TRBJ2-5; CDR3: CASSLLRPGGETQYF; DNA: TGTGCCAGCAGCCTGCTGAGGCCAGGGGGGGAGACCCAGTACTTC
V: TRBV21-1; D: .; size: .; J: TRBJ2-3; CDR3: CASSKADRGHRKDTQYF; DNA: TGTGCCAGCAGCAAAGCGGACCGGGGTCACCGGAAAGATACGCAGTATTTT
V: TRBV28; D: .; size: .; J: TRBJ2-7; CDR3: CASSSPERASYEQYF; DNA: TGTGCCAGCAGTAGTCCCGAACGGGCCTCCTACGAGCAGTACTTC
V: TRBV5-4; D: .; size: .; J: TRBJ2-1; CDR3: CASSPGFAGRQNEQFF; DNA: TGTGCCAGCAGCCCGGGGTTTGCGGGCCGACAAAATGAGCAGTTCTTC
V: TRBV10-3; D: .; size: few; J: TRBJ2-7; CDR3: CAISESTSKNYEQYF; DNA: TGTGCCATCAGTGAGTCAACGAGCAAAAACTACGAGCAGTACTTC
V: TRBV27; D: TRBD1; size: .; J: TRBJ2-1; CDR3: CASSLRTGLGPNEQFF; DNA: TGTGCCAGCAGTCTCCGGACAGGGCTGGGTCCCAATGAGCAGTTCTTC
V: TRBV1; D: .; size: .; J: TRBJ2-7; CDR3: CTSSPAGEATYEQYF; DNA: TGCACCAGCAGCCCTGCAGGGGAGGCCACCTACGAGCAGTACTTC
V: TRBV5-8; D: .; size: .; J: TRBJ1-5; CDR3: CASSSGYNSNQPQHF; DNA: TGTGCCAGCAGCTCCGGCTATAATAGCAATCAGCCCCAGCATTTT